These 29 T cell receptor beta chains were all obtained from the same sample, sequenced in a study of cytomegalovirus exposure and HLA in healthy donors. The PCR used 60 Vbeta and 13 Jbeta primers. Sequencing used immunoSEQ multiplex PCR; TCRdb keeps in-frame clones, though not all of them. Found here are 95,000 to 150,000 clones, about 76% of them singletons; the top ten hold about 12%. Sequenced material: PBMCs. The receptors come from a woman aged 55-75 years in good health and CMV-seropositive.

The CDR3 DNA reads as TGCGCCAGCAGCCGATTGTGGGAGGGTCCAGGGGAGACCCAGTACTTC. It yields the protein CASSRLWEGPGETQYF. The chain is built from TRBV10-2 and TRBJ2-5, with 7 bases lining up with TRBD2. The V segment lost 6 bases and the J segment 5 bases; nucleotides outside the gene matches: 15. This CDR3 has 16 amino acids. From germline, CDR1 is WSHSY and CDR2 SAAADI.

This clone appeared once. The chain combines TRBV2 with TRBJ1-6; D call uncertain. V lost 5 bases and J 4 bases, leaving 6 bases between the germline ends. The CDR3 has 13 amino acids. Per germline, CDR1 SNHLY and CDR2 FYNNEI. This CDR3 reads CASSREYNSPLHF. DNA for the CDR3: TGTGCCAGCAGTCGCGAGTATAATTCACCCCTCCACTTT. Full variable domain (rest looked up from reference TRBV2 and TRBJ1-6): EPEVTQTPSHQVTQMGQEVILRCVPISNHLYFYWYRQILGQKVEFLVSFYNNEISEKSEIFDDQFSVERPDGSNFTLKIRSTKLEDSAMYFCASSREYNSPLHFGNGTRLTVT.

The CDR3 spells CASNRQGTDTQYF. For the CDR3, the DNA is TGTGCCAGCAACCGGCAGGGCACAGATACGCAGTATTTT. The V gene is TRBV28, the J gene TRBJ2-3; no reliable D call. The CDR3 runs to 13 residues. Trimming took 7 bases from V and 1 from J, leaving 9 bases between them. Germline V gene lookup returns CDR1 MDHEN and CDR2 SYDVKM.

This clone turned up a few times. The chain employs TRBV7-9 and TRBJ1-5; 7 nucleotides agree with TRBD1. Germline CDR1 reads SEHNR; CDR2 reads FQNEAQ (reference sequence). CDR3 length: 16 residues. V lost 5 bases, J lost 4 bases, and 11 bases stayed unmatched. This CDR3 is CASSPPGTAKNQPQHF. CDR3 DNA sequence: TGTGCCAGCAGCCCCCCCGGGACAGCGAAAAATCAGCCCCAGCATTTT. Based on the CDR3 plus reference TRBV7-9 and TRBJ1-5, the full variable domain is DTGVSQNPRHKITKRGQNVTFRCDPISEHNRLYWYRQTLGQGPEFLTYFQNEAQLEKSRLLSDRFSAERPKGSFSTLEIQRTEQGDSAMYLCASSPPGTAKNQPQHFGDGTRLSIL.

This chain connects TRBV5-1 to TRBJ1-1; D call uncertain. This CDR3 has 15 residues. Germline-derived CDR1 and CDR2 are SGHRS and YFSETQ. V shed 0 bases and J shed 3 bases, with 12 bases lying between them. The CDR3 protein is CASSLERAGDTEAFF. The DNA for the CDR3 is TGCGCCAGCAGCTTGGAGAGGGCCGGGGACACTGAAGCTTTCTTT.

This chain joins TRBV6-5 and TRBJ1-2; TRBD1 might be the D (6 bases). The V gene's germline CDR1 is MNHEY and CDR2 SVGAGI. Trimming took off 2 bases at V and 5 bases at J, with 15 bases between the two ends. The CDR3 is 15 amino acids. The CDR3 nucleotides are TGTGCCAGCAGTTACACGCCGACAGGTTATTATGGCTACACCTTC. It encodes CASSYTPTGYYGYTF.

The J gene is TRBJ1-4, the V gene TRBV19, with D uncertain. The CDR3 length is 15 residues. Germline V CDR1 and CDR2: LNHDA, SQIVND (reference sequence). Trimming stripped 6 bases from V and 2 bases from J, with 13 bases between. This CDR3 reads CASRPAGRTNEKLFF. The CDR3 DNA follows: TGTGCCAGTAGACCCGCGGGGAGGACTAATGAAAAACTGTTTTTT. Full variable domain (remainder filled in from reference TRBV19 and TRBJ1-4): DGGITQSPKYLFRKEGQNVTLSCEQNLNHDAMYWYRQDPGQGLRLIYYSQIVNDFQKGDIAEGYSVSREKKESFPLTVTSAQKNPTAFYLCASRPAGRTNEKLFFGSGTQLSVL.

The V gene is TRBV19, the J gene TRBJ2-2; TRBD1 might be the D (5 bases). V lost 4 bases, J lost 7 bases, and 13 bases lay in between. CDR1 LNHDA and CDR2 SQIVND come from the germline V gene (reference sequence). The CDR3 is 14 amino acids. The CDR3 DNA reads as TGTGCCAGTAGTAGGATAGGGGTGGGCGGGGAGCTGTTTTTT. Its translation: CASSRIGVGGELFF.

This sequence joins TRBV7-8 and TRBJ2-3, with D possibly TRBD1 on 5 matching bases. Germline lookup yields CDR1 SGHVS and CDR2 FQNEAQ. V dropped 5 bases and J dropped 9 bases, with 18 bases sitting between them. CDR3 size: 14 residues. The CDR3 protein is CASSPARGPWTQYF. The DNA of the CDR3 is TGTGCCAGCAGCCCGGCAAGGGGCCCTTGGACGCAGTATTTT.

The CDR3, as DNA: TGTGCCAGCAGCGTAACGGGAACTGGGGCCAACGTCCTGACTTTC. Its translation is CASSVTGTGANVLTF. This chain uses TRBV9 with TRBJ2-6; D is perhaps TRBD2 (5 bases). CDR1 is SGDLS and CDR2 is YYNGEE in the germline V gene. Trimming shortened V by 1 base and J by 2 bases, and 7 bases separated the two germline ends. This CDR3 has 15 residues.

V is TRBV30 and J is TRBJ1-1; possibly TRBD1 for D (6 bases). V was cut by 0 bases and J by 4 bases, with 15 bases left in between. The CDR3 runs to 15 residues. Germline assignment: CDR1 GTSNPN and CDR2 SVGIG (reference sequence). The CDR3 region has the DNA TGTGCCTGGAGTGTACGGCAGGGGTCGAGCACTGAAGCTTTCTTT. Its translation: CAWSVRQGSSTEAFF.

Here the CDR3 DNA reads TGTGCCAGCAGCCGACTGACTAGCGGGGGGCTCCGCAATGAGCAGTTCTTC. Protein: CASSRLTSGGLRNEQFF. The chain employs TRBV5-6 and TRBJ2-1, with 13 positions matching TRBD2. Germline V gene sequence: CDR1 SGHDT, CDR2 YYEEEE. The CDR3 sequence is 17 residues long. J gave up 6 bases and V 4 bases, and 10 bases lay outside the gene matches.

The J gene is TRBJ2-3, the V gene TRBV7-8; 8 bases are a match to TRBD1. The junction had 1 base not matched to a gene; V was cut back by 4 bases and J by 4 bases. CDR1 and CDR2 (germline): SGHVS, FQNEAQ. This CDR3 spans 13 amino acids. CDR3 DNA: TGTGCCAGCAGCTCCAGGGGGCCAGATACGCAGTATTTT. Encoded protein: CASSSRGPDTQYF.

Here the CDR3 reads CASSPVPEAGELFF. CDR3 bases: TGTGCCAGCAGCCCTGTGCCCGAGGCCGGGGAGCTGTTTTTT. The chain recombines TRBV7-3 with TRBJ2-2; D unclear. Deletions cut 5 bases from V and 6 bases from J, with 13 bases between. Germline CDR1 SGHTA, CDR2 FQGTGA. CDR3 length: 14 residues.

V gene TRBV7-9 combines with J gene TRBJ1-1, with 7 nucleotides matching TRBD1. V shed 4 bases, J shed 0 bases, and the junction held 14 bases outside the gene matches. The CDR3 covers 18 residues. Germline V gene lookup returns CDR1 SEHNR and CDR2 FQNEAQ (reference sequence). The CDR3 spells CASSSTTGRGLMNTEAFF. CDR3 coding DNA: TGTGCCAGCAGCTCGACGACAGGGAGAGGGCTCATGAACACTGAAGCTTTCTTT.

This chain joins TRBV6-1 and TRBJ1-1; D unresolved. CDR1 and CDR2 from the germline V gene are MNHNS and SASEGT. This CDR3 region has 13 residues. Trimming removed 7 bases at V and 1 base at J, with 10 bases between. CDR3: CASNTYPNTEAFF. DNA for the CDR3: TGTGCCAGCAATACCTATCCGAACACTGAAGCTTTCTTT.

The chain joins TRBV7-3 to TRBJ2-1; TRBD2 aligns across 9 bases. From germline, CDR1 is SGHTA and CDR2 FQGTGA. The CDR3 covers 16 residues. V dropped 5 bases and J dropped 3; count of bases not matched to a gene: 8. This CDR3 reads CASSLFKRGDYNEQFF. As DNA, the CDR3 is TGTGCCAGCAGCCTTTTTAAGCGGGGGGACTACAATGAGCAGTTCTTC.

The rearrangement links TRBV30 to TRBJ1-4; D remains ambiguous. V lost 4 bases, J lost 7 bases, and 13 bases lay in between. Germline values: CDR1 GTSNPN, CDR2 SVGIG (reference sequence). The CDR3 extends over 13 amino acids. The CDR3, as DNA: TGTGCCTGGATCCCATCGTCGGGTGAAAAACTGTTTTTT. Amino acids: CAWIPSSGEKLFF.

CDR3 in amino acids: CASSGQGTEAFF. The CDR3 DNA sequence: TGTGCCAGCAGCGGACAGGGGACTGAAGCTTTCTTT. This rearrangement joins TRBV5-6 to TRBJ1-1; TRBD1 agrees at 9 bases. Germline trimming cut 4 bases from V and 5 bases from J; bases unmatched to any gene: 0. From germline, CDR1 is SGHDT and CDR2 YYEEEE. There are 12 residues in the CDR3.

The chain combines TRBV9 with TRBJ1-4; 10 bases align to TRBD1. Trimming cost V 0 bases and J 8 bases; bases outside gene matches: 4. This CDR3 region has 15 residues. From germline, CDR1 is SGDLS and CDR2 YYNGEE. CDR3 amino acids: CASSVAGQGGEKLFF. The CDR3 DNA follows: TGTGCCAGCAGCGTAGCTGGACAGGGGGGGGAAAAACTGTTTTTT.

The chain links TRBV15 to TRBJ2-1, with D maybe TRBD1 (6 bases). The CDR3 is 14 residues long. Germline CDR1 and CDR2: LNHNV and YYDKDF (reference sequence). V lost 0 bases, J lost 5 bases, and 8 bases lay in between. CDR3 DNA: TGTGCCACCAGCAGAGAAAGGGGGAACAATGAGCAGTTCTTC. Protein sequence: CATSRERGNNEQFF.

This clone was seen only once. This sequence joins TRBV19 and TRBJ1-1; D uncertain. Germline lookup yields CDR1 LNHDA and CDR2 SQIVND (reference sequence). This CDR3 has 17 residues. V was trimmed by 5 bases and J by 0 bases, leaving 19 bases between them. CDR3 region: CASSANRPLIVNTEAFF. CDR3 in DNA: TGTGCCAGTAGTGCCAACCGCCCACTAATCGTGAACACTGAAGCTTTCTTT.

The table lists this clone with a count of one. The chain uses TRBV6-5 and TRBJ1-1; tentatively, D is TRBD1 (5 bases). CDR3 length equals 15 residues. Trimming stripped 6 bases from V and 7 bases from J, with 21 bases between. CDR1 is MNHEY and CDR2 is SVGAGI in the germline V gene. The CDR3 sequence is CASSQQGLQAFEAFF. CDR3 bases: TGTGCCAGCAGCCAGCAGGGACTCCAGGCCTTTGAAGCTTTCTTT.

The gene calls are TRBV2 and TRBJ1-1; TRBD1 agrees at 7 bases. This CDR3 has 18 residues. J gave up 1 base and V 8 bases, and 19 bases lay outside the gene matches. Germline V gene sequence: CDR1 SNHLY, CDR2 FYNNEI. The CDR3 loop reads CASQAKTGIGLWNTEAFF. The CDR3 DNA sequence: TGTGCCAGCCAAGCTAAGACAGGGATAGGTCTTTGGAACACTGAAGCTTTCTTT.

CDR3 residues: CASSPRRGTTNEKLFF. The CDR3 bases are TGTGCCAGCTCACCACGGAGGGGAACAACTAATGAAAAACTGTTTTTT. The chain carries TRBV18 and TRBJ1-4; possibly TRBD1 for D (5 bases). Germline V gives CDR1 KGHSH, CDR2 LQKENI. This CDR3 spans 16 amino acids. Trimming stripped 1 base from V and 0 bases from J, with 9 bases between.

V usage is TRBV21-1 and J usage is TRBJ2-7; the table's D call, TRBD2, was not checked against the DNA. TRBV21-1 is a pseudogene segment. The CDR3 consists of 16 residues. CDR3: CASSKGTTTSRDEQYF. In DNA form, the CDR3 reads TGTGCCAGCAGCAAAGGGACGACGACTAGTCGCGACGAGCAGTACTTC.

The chain is built from TRBV4-2 and TRBJ1-2, with D possibly being TRBD1 (5 bases). From germline, CDR1 is LGHNA and CDR2 YNFKEQ. The ends were cut back, 5 bases at V and 3 bases at J, with 13 bases in the middle. CDR3 length: 14 residues. Here the CDR3 reads CASSSDSKDYGYTF. The CDR3 DNA reads as TGTGCCAGCAGCTCTGACAGCAAGGACTATGGCTACACCTTC.

This clone was recorded a few times. V is TRBV10-2 and J is TRBJ1-4, with TRBD1 matching 9 bases. Per germline, CDR1 WSHSY and CDR2 SAAADI. The junction had 2 bases not matched to a gene; V was cut back by 7 bases and J by 2 bases. This CDR3 is built from 14 residues. The CDR3 coding sequence is TGCGCCAGCACCGGGACAGGGACTAATGAAAAACTGTTTTTT. Protein sequence: CASTGTGTNEKLFF.

The J gene is TRBJ1-5, the V gene TRBV6-5; 9 nucleotides align to TRBD1. The CDR3 runs 14 residues. Trimming at V came to 1 base and at J to 7 bases, leaving 2 bases not matched to a gene. CDR1 is MNHEY and CDR2 is SVGAGI in the germline V gene. CDR3: CASSYWDRAQPQHF. DNA for the CDR3: TGTGCCAGCAGTTACTGGGACAGGGCCCAGCCCCAGCATTTT.